This T cell receptor (beta chain) was identified in a study of T cells in Graves' hyperthyroidism and ophthalmopathy (dated by TCRdb to about 2019). In terms of the full investigation: Peripheral blood was collected at initial diagnosis, before any treatment. Following sampling, methimazole starting at 30 mg daily was given to hyperthyroidism patients, and high-dose intravenous methylprednisolone was given to ophthalmopathy patients. The paper describes TCR Vbeta CDR3 sequencing of 135 peripheral blood samples, made up of fewer than 50 ophthalmopathy patients, 70 to 75 hyperthyroidism patients and some 17 progressor patients. In more than 5 Graves' hyperthyroidism patients, the study also compared T-cell repertoires from thyroid tissue with T-cell repertoires from blood. A discovery cohort of about a hundred patients, 43 with Graves' ophthalmopathy and roughly 59 with stable Graves' hyperthyroidism, was used to find distinguishing TCR V-J signatures. The roughly 100 discovery patients were divided at random into training and test sets in a 7:3 ratio. Whether ophthalmopathy could be predicted prospectively was tested in an independent validation cohort made up of approximately 19 hyperthyroidism patients plus 17 patients who later progressed to ophthalmopathy.

Hyperthyroidism patients were newly diagnosed, had a disease duration of under 2 months, and were aged 18 to 65 years. The study excluded patients with uncontrolled infections, other autoimmune diseases, pregnancy or lactation. Diagnoses were established on the basis of clinical symptoms, serum thyroxine and TRAb, thyroid ultrasound, and orbital computed tomography. Blood from progressor patients was collected at the time of first diagnosis with hyperthyroidism, before any ophthalmopathy symptoms had appeared. PBMCs were separated from approximately 10 ml of fresh peripheral blood using Ficoll-Paque density gradient centrifugation. Progressor patients were initially diagnosed with Graves' hyperthyroidism and developed ophthalmopathy during follow-up. Total RNA was extracted using Trizol reagent, and RNA quality was assessed on an Agilent 2100 Bioanalyzer. About this clonotype itself: Its antigen remains unidentified. At one of its ends the junction is not consistent with the germline gene, which may arise from a read error.

The research as a whole found: Blood samples also contained most of the expanded thyroid clonotypes (frequency above 0.001), which suggests that blood repertoires may reflect thyroid immune responses. No statistical method was used to fix the sample size in advance, and group allocation was not hidden from the investigators. In validation, the model predicted progression to ophthalmopathy with over 60% sensitivity and less than 80% specificity, a median of approximately 6.7 months before onset. In cross-validation, a model built on a 13 V-J signature told ophthalmopathy apart from stable hyperthyroidism with over 85% sensitivity and roughly 82% specificity, and in testing the same model reached 80%/75%.

The germline V gene specifies MDHEN as CDR1 and SYDVKM as CDR2. From cysteine to phenylalanine, the CDR3 is 17 amino acids long. Left in the record is the CDR3 DNA by itself, 51 bases read in frame from the first base. TCR beta CDR3 regions were amplified from RNA transcripts. A first-round RT-PCR of the TCR CDR3 used the HTBI primer set with the Qiagen OneStep RT-PCR kit. Libraries were constructed in a second round of multiplex PCR, after which size selection and purification were carried out. Paired-end sequencing of the libraries was performed with 100 bp reads on an Illumina HiSeq2000. As for how the authors treated the data: SOAPnuke was used to process the raw data, with reads discarded if the reads contained adapters or uncalled bases, had a mean Phred below 15, or lacked an exact constant-primer or identifier match. COPE v1.2.5 was used to merge the high-quality paired reads, and each unique nucleotide sequence was defined as a clonotype. MiTCR v1.1 was used to align clonotypes to the IMGT TRBV, TRBD and TRBJ reference segments. Analysis was restricted to V-J combinations with a frequency above 0.0001, which covered 98% to 99.2% of repertoires. The TCS score was defined as F50 (clonal expansion) divided by E x V (chaos), with BLOSUM62-based TCRdist calculated between CDR3 peptides within each V-J. Welch's t-statistics and random forest reduced roughly 500 V-J features to roughly 13, which were used in a naive Bayes classifier (R e1071). TCRdb redid the processing of the public reads, applying fastp at Q25 and MiXCR, and retained in-frame beta chains. One record per CDR3 amino acid sequence lists the most common genes and DNA. V and J calls and clone size were set by TCRdb, not the authors. The sample records 130,000 to 150,000 distinct CDR3 sequences, roughly 23% of which are singletons. Roughly 71% of the sample rests with the top ten.

The receptor chain draws on TRBV28 and TRBJ2-2, with TRBD1 tentatively as D gene (8 bases match). The TCR sequence derives from a woman aged 45 to 65 with Graves' hyperthyroidism that later progressed to Graves' ophthalmopathy. Sequencing input: blood. The CDR3 protein is CASSQGARECFDWDLFF. The nucleotide sequence is given as TGTGCCAGCAGTCAGGGGGCGCGGGAGTGTTTTGACTGGGATCTGTTTTTT.